This passage covers 8 T cell receptor beta chains from one sample sequenced in a study of blood T cell repertoires in COVID-19. The assay was immunoSEQ multiplex PCR, and TCRdb's table has in-frame clones only and misses some. Counted here are over 100,000 clones, 84% occurring once; the ten biggest clones make up 7.5% to 10%. Sequenced material: peripheral blood. These receptors all come from a man between 40 and 49 years old with active or convalescent COVID-19.

This sequence joins TRBV5-4 and TRBJ2-5; 10 nucleotides match TRBD2. V shed 0 bases and J 4 bases; nucleotides not matched to a gene: 3. The CDR3 covers 15 residues. Germline V gene data show CDR1 as SGHNT and CDR2 as YYREEE (reference sequence). Here the CDR3 reads CASSLDPSGRETQYF. For the CDR3, the DNA is TGTGCCAGCAGCTTGGATCCTAGCGGGAGAGAGACCCAGTACTTC. The variable domain in full, with the rest retrieved from reference TRBV5-4 and TRBJ2-5, is ETGVTQSPTHLIKTRGQQVTLRCSSQSGHNTVSWYQQALGQGPQFIFQYYREEENGRGNFPPRFSGLQFPNYSSELNVNALELDDSALYLCASSLDPSGRETQYFGPGTRLLVL.

The chain couples TRBV10-3 to TRBJ2-7; 10 bases align to TRBD1. Germline V CDR1 and CDR2: ENHRY, SYGVKD. J was trimmed by 3 bases and V by 0 bases; bases with no gene match: 8. The CDR3 is 17 amino acids. The CDR3 DNA sequence: TGTGCCATCAGTGAGTCGACGGGGGGACAGGGGATCTACGAGCAGTACTTC. This gives the protein CAISESTGGQGIYEQYF.

V is TRBV29-1 and J is TRBJ1-5; tentatively, D is TRBD1 (6 bases). The germline CDR1 and CDR2 sequences are SQVTM and ANQGSEA. The V and J ends lost 4 bases and 1 base respectively, with 14 bases between them. The CDR3 contains 15 residues. The chain's CDR3 is CSVAGGYGSNQPQHF. DNA for the CDR3: TGCAGCGTTGCGGGGGGCTATGGAAGCAATCAGCCCCAGCATTTT.

The V call is TRBV6-5, the J call TRBJ2-7; TRBD2 is a possible D gene (7 bases). V was cut by 8 bases and J by 5 bases, with 19 bases left in between. The CDR3 is 14 residues long. Looked up from germline, CDR1 is MNHEY and CDR2 is SVGAGI. CDR3 DNA sequence: TGTGCCAGCCACGGTGGGGGGGGCTGGAACGAGCAGTACTTC. Its translation: CASHGGGGWNEQYF.

The chain employs TRBV18 and TRBJ2-7; no definite D call. Deletions cut 3 bases from V and 2 bases from J, with 8 bases between. This CDR3 is built from 13 residues. The germline gives CDR1 KGHSH, CDR2 LQKENI. The CDR3 DNA follows: TGTGCCAGCTCACCGGGCGCAGCCTACGAGCAGTACTTC. Translation gives CASSPGAAYEQYF.

This clone appeared once. The rearrangement uses TRBV6-5 and TRBJ1-2; 8 nucleotides align to TRBD1. Per germline, CDR1 MNHEY and CDR2 SVGAGI. J lost 3 bases, V lost 6 bases, and 9 bases had no gene match. The CDR3 contains 15 residues. CDR3 coding DNA: TGTGCCAGCAGCCGACAGGGGAGTGGGTACTATGGCTACACCTTC. It is translated as CASSRQGSGYYGYTF.

The rearrangement uses TRBV7-6 and TRBJ1-3, with 10 bases fitting TRBD1. Germline assignment: CDR1 SGHVS and CDR2 FNYEAQ. V was clipped by 5 bases and J by 4 bases; unmatched bases: 8. CDR3 length: 16 amino acids. The DNA of the CDR3 is TGTGCCAGCAGCCCCAGGACAGGGGGAACGGGAAACACCATATATTTT. Translated: CASSPRTGGTGNTIYF.

This chain joins TRBV19 and TRBJ2-3; 9 bases line up with TRBD2. V lost 3 bases to trimming and J lost 3 bases; unmatched junction nucleotides: 7. The CDR3 sequence is 16 residues long. Germline V gene data show CDR1 as LNHDA and CDR2 as SQIVND (reference sequence). Here the CDR3 DNA reads TGTGCCAGTAGTATTGTAGCGGGGGCCACGACAGATACGCAGTATTTT. Its translation is CASSIVAGATTDTQYF.